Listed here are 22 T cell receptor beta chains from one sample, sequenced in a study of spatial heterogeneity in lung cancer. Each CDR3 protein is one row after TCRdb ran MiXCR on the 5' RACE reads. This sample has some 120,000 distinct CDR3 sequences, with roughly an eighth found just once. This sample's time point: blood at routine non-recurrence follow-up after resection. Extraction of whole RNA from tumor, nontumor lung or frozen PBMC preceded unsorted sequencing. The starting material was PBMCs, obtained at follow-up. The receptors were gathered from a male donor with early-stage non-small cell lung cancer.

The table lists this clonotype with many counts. The CDR3 bases are TGTGCCAGCAGTGTAGCCGGGACCAGGGTTTACGAGCAGTACTTC. It translates to CASSVAGTRVYEQYF. This chain joins TRBV25-1 and TRBJ2-7, with D perhaps matching TRBD1 or TRBD2 (5 bases each). Per the germline V gene, CDR1 is MGHDK and CDR2 is SYGVNS. This CDR3 comprises 15 residues. Trimming pared 4 bases from V and 4 bases from J, leaving 17 bases between.

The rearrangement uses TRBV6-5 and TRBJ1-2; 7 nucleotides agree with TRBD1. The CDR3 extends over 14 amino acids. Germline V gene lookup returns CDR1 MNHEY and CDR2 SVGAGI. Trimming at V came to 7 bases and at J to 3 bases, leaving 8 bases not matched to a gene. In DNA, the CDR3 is TGTGCCAGCAAAGGACAGGAGCGGGACTATGGCTACACCTTC. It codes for CASKGQERDYGYTF.

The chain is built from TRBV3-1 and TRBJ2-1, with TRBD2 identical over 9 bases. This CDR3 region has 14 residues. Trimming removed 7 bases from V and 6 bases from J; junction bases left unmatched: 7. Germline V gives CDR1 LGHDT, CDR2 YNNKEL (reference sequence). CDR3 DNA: TGTGCCAGCACCTTTAGCGGGGGTACCAATGAGCAGTTCTTC. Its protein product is CASTFSGGTNEQFF.

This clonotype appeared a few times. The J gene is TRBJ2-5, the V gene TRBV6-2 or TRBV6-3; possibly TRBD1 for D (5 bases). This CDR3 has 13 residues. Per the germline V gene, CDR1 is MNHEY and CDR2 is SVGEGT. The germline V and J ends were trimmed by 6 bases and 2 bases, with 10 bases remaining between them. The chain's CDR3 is CASRPTVQETQYF. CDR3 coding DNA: TGTGCCAGCAGGCCGACAGTTCAAGAGACCCAGTACTTC.

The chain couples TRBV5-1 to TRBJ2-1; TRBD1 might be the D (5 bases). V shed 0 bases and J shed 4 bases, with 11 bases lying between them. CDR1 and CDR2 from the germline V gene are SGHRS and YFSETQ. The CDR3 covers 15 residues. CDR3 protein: CASSLATGHYNEQFF. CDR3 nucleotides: TGCGCCAGCAGCTTGGCTACAGGTCATTACAATGAGCAGTTCTTC.

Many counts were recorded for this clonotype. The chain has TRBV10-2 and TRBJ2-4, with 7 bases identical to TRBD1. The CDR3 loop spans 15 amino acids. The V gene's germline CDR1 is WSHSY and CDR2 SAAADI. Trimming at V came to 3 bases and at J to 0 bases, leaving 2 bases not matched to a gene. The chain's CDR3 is CASSEQGLAKNIQYF. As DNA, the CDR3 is TGCGCCAGCAGTGAACAGGGGCTAGCCAAAAACATTCAGTACTTC.

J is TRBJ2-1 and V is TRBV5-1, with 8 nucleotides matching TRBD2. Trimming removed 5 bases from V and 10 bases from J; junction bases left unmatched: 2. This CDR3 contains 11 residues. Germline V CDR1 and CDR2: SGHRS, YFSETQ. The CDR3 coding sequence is TGCGCCAGCAGGCGGGGGGAAGAGCAGTTCTTC. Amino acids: CASRRGEEQFF. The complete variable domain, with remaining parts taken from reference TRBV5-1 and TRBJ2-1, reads KAGVTQTPRYLIKTRGQQVTLSCSPISGHRSVSWYQQTPGQGLQFLFEYFSETQRNKGNFPGRFSGRQFSNSRSEMNVSTLELGDSALYLCASRRGEEQFFGPGTRLTVL.

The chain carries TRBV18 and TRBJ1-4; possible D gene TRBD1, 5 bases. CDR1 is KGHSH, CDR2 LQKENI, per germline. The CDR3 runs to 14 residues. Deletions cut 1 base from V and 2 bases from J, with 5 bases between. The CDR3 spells CASSPRQTNEKLFF. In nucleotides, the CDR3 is TGTGCCAGCTCACCACGACAGACTAATGAAAAACTGTTTTTT.

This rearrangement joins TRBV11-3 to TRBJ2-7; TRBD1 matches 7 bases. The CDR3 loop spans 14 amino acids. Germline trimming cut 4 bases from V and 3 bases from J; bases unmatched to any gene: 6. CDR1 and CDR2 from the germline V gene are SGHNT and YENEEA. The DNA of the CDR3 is TGTGCCAGCAGCTCTGGGACAGATCTCTACGAGCAGTACTTC. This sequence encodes CASSSGTDLYEQYF.

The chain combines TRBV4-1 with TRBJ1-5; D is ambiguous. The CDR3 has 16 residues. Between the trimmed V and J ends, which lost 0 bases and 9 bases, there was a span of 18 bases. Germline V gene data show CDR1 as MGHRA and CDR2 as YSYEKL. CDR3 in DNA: TGCGCCAGCAGCCAAGATCTTCCCGAAAAATCACGGCCCCAGCATTTT. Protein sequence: CASSQDLPEKSRPQHF.

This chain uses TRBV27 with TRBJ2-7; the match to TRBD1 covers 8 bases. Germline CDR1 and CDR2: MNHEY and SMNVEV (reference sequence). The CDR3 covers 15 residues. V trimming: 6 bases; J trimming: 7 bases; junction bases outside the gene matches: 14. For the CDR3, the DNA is TGTGCCAGCAGCTTCGGAACCCAGGGGGCTCGTGAGCAGTACTTC. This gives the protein CASSFGTQGAREQYF.

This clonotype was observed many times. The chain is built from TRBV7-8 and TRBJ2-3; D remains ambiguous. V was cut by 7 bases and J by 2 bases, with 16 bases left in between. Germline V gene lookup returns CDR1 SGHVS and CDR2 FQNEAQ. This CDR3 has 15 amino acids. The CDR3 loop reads CASTPLGVITDTQYF. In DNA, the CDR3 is TGTGCCAGCACCCCTTTGGGTGTCATCACAGATACGCAGTATTTT.

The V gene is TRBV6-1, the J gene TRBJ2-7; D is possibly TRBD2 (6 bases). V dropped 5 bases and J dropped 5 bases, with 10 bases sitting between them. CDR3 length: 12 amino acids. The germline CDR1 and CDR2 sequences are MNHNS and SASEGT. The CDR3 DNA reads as TGTGCCAGCAGTTTTTGGAGGGACGAGCAGTACTTC. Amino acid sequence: CASSFWRDEQYF.

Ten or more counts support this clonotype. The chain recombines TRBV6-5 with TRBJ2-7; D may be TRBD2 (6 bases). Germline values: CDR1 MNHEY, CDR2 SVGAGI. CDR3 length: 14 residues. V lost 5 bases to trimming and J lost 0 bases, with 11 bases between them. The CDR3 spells CASSLAPSSYEQYF. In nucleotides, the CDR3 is TGTGCCAGCAGTCTAGCGCCGAGCTCCTACGAGCAGTACTTC.

Written as DNA, the CDR3 is TGCGCCAGCAGAACGACGCCTTACAATCAGCCCCAGCATTTT. As protein: CASRTTPYNQPQHF. The V gene is TRBV5-1, the J gene TRBJ1-5; D is uncertain. This CDR3 has 14 residues. The V gene lost 5 bases and the J gene lost 3 bases, with 12 bases spanning the gap. From germline, CDR1 is SGHRS and CDR2 YFSETQ.

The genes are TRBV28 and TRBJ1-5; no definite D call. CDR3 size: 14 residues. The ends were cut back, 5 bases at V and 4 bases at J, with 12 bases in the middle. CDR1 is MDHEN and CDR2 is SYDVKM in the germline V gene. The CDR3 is CASSKTSLNQPQHF. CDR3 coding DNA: TGTGCCAGCAGTAAGACTTCCCTAAATCAGCCCCAGCATTTT. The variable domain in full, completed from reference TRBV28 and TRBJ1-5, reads DVKVTQSSRYLVKRTGEKVFLECVQDMDHENMFWYRQDPGLGLRLIYFSYDVKMKEKGDIPEGYSVSREKKERFSLILESASTNQTSMYLCASSKTSLNQPQHFGDGTRLSIL.

The CDR3 reads CASSPGTGETEAFF. In DNA form, the CDR3 reads TGTGCCAGCAGCCCTGGGACAGGGGAAACTGAAGCTTTCTTT. V gene TRBV3-1 combines with J gene TRBJ1-1, with TRBD1 identical over 10 bases. The CDR3 totals 14 residues. V gave up 4 bases and J gave up 5 bases; unmatched junction bases: 4. Per germline, CDR1 LGHDT and CDR2 YNNKEL (reference sequence).

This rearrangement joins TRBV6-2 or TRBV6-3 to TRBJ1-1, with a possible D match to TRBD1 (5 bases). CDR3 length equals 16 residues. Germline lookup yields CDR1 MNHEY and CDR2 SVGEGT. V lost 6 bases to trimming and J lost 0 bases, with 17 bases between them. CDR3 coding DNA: TGTGCCAGCAGAGCGGGTTCAGGGCAGATGAACACTGAAGCTTTCTTT. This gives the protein CASRAGSGQMNTEAFF.

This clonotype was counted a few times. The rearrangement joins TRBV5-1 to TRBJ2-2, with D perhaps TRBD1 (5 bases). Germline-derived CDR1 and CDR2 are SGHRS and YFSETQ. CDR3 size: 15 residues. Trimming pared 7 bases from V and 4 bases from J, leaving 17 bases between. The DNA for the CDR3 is TGCGCCAGCCGAGGAAACAGGCTTGGCACCGGGGAGCTGTTTTTT. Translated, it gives CASRGNRLGTGELFF.

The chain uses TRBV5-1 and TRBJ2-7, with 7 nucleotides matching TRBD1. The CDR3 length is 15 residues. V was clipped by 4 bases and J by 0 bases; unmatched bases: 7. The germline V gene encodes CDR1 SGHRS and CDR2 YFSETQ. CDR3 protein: CASSDRDSRSYEQYF. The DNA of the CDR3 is TGCGCCAGCAGCGACCGGGACAGCCGCTCCTACGAGCAGTACTTC.

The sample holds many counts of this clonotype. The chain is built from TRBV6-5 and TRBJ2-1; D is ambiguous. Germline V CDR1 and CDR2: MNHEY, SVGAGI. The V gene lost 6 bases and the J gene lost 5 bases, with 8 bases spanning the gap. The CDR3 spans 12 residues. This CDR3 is CASRNRNNEQFF. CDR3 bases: TGTGCCAGCAGAAACCGGAACAATGAGCAGTTCTTC.

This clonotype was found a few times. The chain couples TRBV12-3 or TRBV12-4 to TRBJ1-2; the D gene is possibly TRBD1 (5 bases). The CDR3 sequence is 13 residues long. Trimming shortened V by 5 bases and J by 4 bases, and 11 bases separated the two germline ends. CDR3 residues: CASSPPGTYGYTF. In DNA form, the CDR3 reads TGTGCCAGCAGTCCTCCTGGGACCTATGGCTACACCTTC.